The rows below give T cell receptor beta chains drawn from one sample of a study of blood T cell repertoires in COVID-19. Assay: immunoSEQ multiplex PCR; the TCRdb copy retains only in-frame clones and omits some. This table has 65,000 to 90,000 clones, 86% appearing once. The sequenced sample consisted of peripheral blood. These receptor sequences come from a man aged 50-60 years with active COVID-19. Both conserved end residues are trimmed from each CDR3. Not all rows give a size; the values are once, few, many and, for expanded clones, a class.

.	TRBJ2-7	TRBV20-1	SASLTGQGYEQY
many	TRBJ1-5	TRBV28	ATNPPGQFQPQH
.	TRBJ1-2	TRBV5-1	ASSLARDGYT
.	TRBJ2-5	TRBV28	ASSSDSQETQY
.	TRBJ2-3	TRBV7-9	ASSSVAGLQRGTQY
.	TRBJ2-7	TRBV28	ASSTNSGTGIYEQY
.	TRBJ1-6	TRBV4-1	ASSQDRQGSSYNSPLH
.	TRBJ2-3	TRBV7-9	ASSFKGETQY
.	TRBJ2-2	TRBV4-1	ASSPRGKGGDTGELF
.	TRBJ2-6	TRBV27	ASAQSRSGANVLT
.	TRBJ2-1	TRBV6-4	ASSDRQGLHEQF
.	TRBJ2-7	TRBV19	ASKDRGDYEQY
.	TRBJ2-7	TRBV7-7	ASSLKIGTGTYEQY
.	TRBJ1-2	TRBV5-1	ASSLGRDYGYT
.	TRBJ2-3	TRBV4-2	ASSPRAGGPSDTQY
.	TRBJ1-2	TRBV6-5	ASSYSEPAYGYGYT
few	TRBJ1-5	TRBV5-5	ASSLNILNQPQH
once	TRBJ2-7	TRBV7-2	ASSLYPAGDYEQY
.	TRBJ2-3	TRBV7-9	ASSPPGGLVTDTQY
.	TRBJ2-7	TRBV2	ASRLRDNEQY
.	TRBJ2-7	TRBV7-2	ASSPRTGLPYEQY
.	TRBJ2-3	TRBV18	ASSPPKPLTDTQY
.	TRBJ1-3	TRBV4-1	ASSQGQGPRSGNTIY
few	TRBJ2-7	TRBV7-9	ASSLELAGAPGEQY
.	TRBJ2-7	TRBV28	ASKPDSYEQY
.	TRBJ1-5	TRBV19	ASSNQGRQPQH
.	TRBJ2-2	TRBV5-1	ASSSVTSGRGTGELF
.	TRBJ2-5	TRBV7-2	ASSLRGQGETQY
.	TRBJ2-7	TRBV10-3	ALRTGDAFEQY
.	TRBJ1-6	TRBV30	AWSRNKDSSHNSPLH
.	TRBJ1-1	TRBV12-3/TRBV12-4	ASNHGGSREAF
.	TRBJ1-2	TRBV27	ASKRTQGRGGYT
.	TRBJ2-5	TRBV12-3/TRBV12-4	ASSVGTVRTQY
few	TRBJ1-2	TRBV7-2	ASSLVFWTGSNYGYT
.	TRBJ1-2	TRBV5-1	ASSFPATGPSGYT
few	TRBJ1-4	TRBV5-6	ASTPGQGDEKLF
few	TRBJ1-2	TRBV5-6	ASSAQGEVSYGYT
.	TRBJ2-3	TRBV9	ASSLESGLAGASTDTQY
.	TRBJ2-6	TRBV27	ASSPLSRGSITGANVLT
.	TRBJ1-2	TRBV7-2	ASSSQGAIGYGYT